Listed below are T cell receptor beta chains from one sample, sequenced in a study of control samples from healthy donors and cancer patients. Assay used: immunoSEQ multiplex PCR; TCRdb lists only in-frame clones, some missing. The table lists 70,000 to 95,000 clones, 90% to 95% of them singletons. Sample: PBMCs. The receptors stem from a woman between 35 and 50 years old with lung cancer. Both conserved end residues are part of each CDR3. The D gene is left open where the match is weak. Where a row states a size, it is once, few, many or the class of an expanded clone; other rows omit it.

abundance: NA
j_gene: TRBJ1-5
v_gene: TRBV19
d_gene: NA
CDR3nt: TGTGCCAGTAGTATTAACCCGGCAGGCAATCAGCCCCAGCATTTT
CDR3aa: CASSINPAGNQPQHF

abundance: NA
j_gene: TRBJ2-7
v_gene: TRBV10-3
d_gene: TRBD2
CDR3nt: TGTGCCATCAGTGAGTGGTCTAGCGGGGGGCCGACGGAGTTC
CDR3aa: CAISEWSSGGPTEF

abundance: once
j_gene: TRBJ1-2
v_gene: TRBV28
d_gene: TRBD1
CDR3nt: TGTGCCAGCAGTTCCGGGACAGGGGCCTATGGCTACACCTTC
CDR3aa: CASSSGTGAYGYTF

abundance: NA
j_gene: TRBJ1-1
v_gene: TRBV7-9
d_gene: NA
CDR3nt: TGTGCCAGCAGCTTAGGTATCGCGCCGGACGAAGCTTTCTTT
CDR3aa: CASSLGIAPDEAFF

abundance: NA
j_gene: TRBJ2-7
v_gene: TRBV30
d_gene: TRBD1
CDR3nt: TGTGCCTGGAGTGCGACCCCCGGGACAGGTCAATACGAGCAGTACTTC
CDR3aa: CAWSATPGTGQYEQYF

abundance: NA
j_gene: TRBJ1-5
v_gene: TRBV5-6
d_gene: NA
CDR3nt: TGTGCCAGCCATACTACGGGGGCAGGGGATCAGCCCCAGCATTTT
CDR3aa: CASHTTGAGDQPQHF

abundance: NA
j_gene: TRBJ1-5
v_gene: TRBV11-1
d_gene: TRBD1
CDR3nt: TGTGCCAGCAGCCCGGACAGGGATCAGCCCCAGCATTTT
CDR3aa: CASSPDRDQPQHF

abundance: NA
j_gene: TRBJ2-7
v_gene: TRBV9
d_gene: NA
CDR3nt: TGTGCCAGCAGCCCTGGGGTGGTCTACGAGCAGTACTTC
CDR3aa: CASSPGVVYEQYF

abundance: once
j_gene: TRBJ1-1
v_gene: TRBV18
d_gene: NA
CDR3nt: TGTGCCAGCTCACCCACGGACAGTCTTGAAGCTTTCTTT
CDR3aa: CASSPTDSLEAFF

abundance: NA
j_gene: TRBJ2-5
v_gene: TRBV4-1
d_gene: NA
CDR3nt: TGCGCCAGCAGCCCGGAGGCGGGAACGACGGGGGAGACCCAGTACTTC
CDR3aa: CASSPEAGTTGETQYF

abundance: NA
j_gene: TRBJ2-7
v_gene: TRBV3-1/TRBV3-2
d_gene: NA
CDR3nt: TGTGCCAGCAGCCCCCGAACCACCATTTCCTACGAGCAGTACTTC
CDR3aa: CASSPRTTISYEQYF

abundance: NA
j_gene: TRBJ1-1
v_gene: TRBV12-5
d_gene: TRBD1
CDR3nt: TGTGCTAGTGGTTCTCCCGGACAGGGAAGCGTGACTGAAGCTTTCTTT
CDR3aa: CASGSPGQGSVTEAFF

abundance: NA
j_gene: TRBJ1-1
v_gene: TRBV19
d_gene: NA
CDR3nt: TGTGCCAGTAGTATAGGGGCGGAAGCTTTCTTT
CDR3aa: CASSIGAEAFF

abundance: NA
j_gene: TRBJ1-3
v_gene: TRBV3-1/TRBV3-2
d_gene: NA
CDR3nt: TGTGCCAGCAGCGTACAGAGGAGTGGAAACACCATATATTTT
CDR3aa: CASSVQRSGNTIYF

abundance: NA
j_gene: TRBJ2-7
v_gene: TRBV12-3/TRBV12-4
d_gene: NA
CDR3nt: TGTGCCAGCAGTTTCGGCGGTAACGAGCAGTACTTC
CDR3aa: CASSFGGNEQYF

abundance: NA
j_gene: TRBJ2-5
v_gene: TRBV11-2
d_gene: TRBD1
CDR3nt: TGTGCCAGCAGCCACCGGGACAGGGAAGTGTGGGGTAGGGAGACCCAGTACTTC
CDR3aa: CASSHRDREVWGRETQYF

abundance: NA
j_gene: TRBJ2-2
v_gene: TRBV11-2
d_gene: NA
CDR3nt: TGTGCCAGCAGCTTAGACCAGGGATCGAGGGTCGGGGAGCTGTTTTTT
CDR3aa: CASSLDQGSRVGELFF

abundance: NA
j_gene: TRBJ2-7
v_gene: TRBV6-5
d_gene: NA
CDR3nt: TGTGCCAGCAACGAGTACGAGCAGTACTTC
CDR3aa: CASNEYEQYF

abundance: NA
j_gene: TRBJ1-1
v_gene: TRBV19
d_gene: NA
CDR3nt: TGTGCCACAAAATGGGCGGGTTCGGCTTTCTTT
CDR3aa: CATKWAGSAFF

abundance: NA
j_gene: TRBJ2-1
v_gene: TRBV7-9
d_gene: NA
CDR3nt: TGTGCCAGGACTGAACTTGCTGGTGAGCAGTTCTTC
CDR3aa: CARTELAGEQFF